This entry features one T cell receptor (beta chain) sequence. The entry originates in a study of early T cells in non-severe SARS-CoV-2 infection. The V end lost 5 bases, the J end lost 4 bases, and 8 bases lay between the germline ends. The germline V gene encodes CDR1 MNHNS and CDR2 SASEGT. The CDR3 extends over 12 amino acids. Researchers tagged individual cDNA molecules with unique molecular identifiers. MiXCR, run by TCRdb on the 5' RACE reads, gives a single entry per CDR3 protein. The sample has 50,000 to 75,000 distinct CDR3 sequences; about 11% are singletons. Sample: whole blood, taken at baseline. This chain joins TRBV6-1 and TRBJ1-2, with D unclear. The TCR originated in an adult who was a healthcare worker with PCR-confirmed SARS-CoV-2 infection or an uninfected control (not recorded which). The donor label of this sample is uncertain. Written as DNA, the CDR3 is TGTGCCAGCAGTCTCGATTTCTATGGCTACACCTTC. Its translation is CASSLDFYGYTF.